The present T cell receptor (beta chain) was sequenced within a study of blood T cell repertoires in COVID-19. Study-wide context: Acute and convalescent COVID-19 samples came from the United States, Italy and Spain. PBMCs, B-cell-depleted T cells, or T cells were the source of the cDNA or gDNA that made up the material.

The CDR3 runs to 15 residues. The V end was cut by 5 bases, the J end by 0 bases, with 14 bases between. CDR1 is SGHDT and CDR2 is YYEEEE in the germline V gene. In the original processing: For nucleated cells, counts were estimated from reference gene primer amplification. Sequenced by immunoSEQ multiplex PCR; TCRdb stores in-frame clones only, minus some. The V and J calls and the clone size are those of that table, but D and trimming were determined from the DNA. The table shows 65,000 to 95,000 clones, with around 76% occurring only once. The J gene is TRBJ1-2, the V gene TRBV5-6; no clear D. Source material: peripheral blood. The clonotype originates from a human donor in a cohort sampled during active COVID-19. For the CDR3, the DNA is TGTGCCAGCAGGGCAGGTTCCCACGCTAACTATGGCTACACCTTC. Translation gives CASRAGSHANYGYTF.